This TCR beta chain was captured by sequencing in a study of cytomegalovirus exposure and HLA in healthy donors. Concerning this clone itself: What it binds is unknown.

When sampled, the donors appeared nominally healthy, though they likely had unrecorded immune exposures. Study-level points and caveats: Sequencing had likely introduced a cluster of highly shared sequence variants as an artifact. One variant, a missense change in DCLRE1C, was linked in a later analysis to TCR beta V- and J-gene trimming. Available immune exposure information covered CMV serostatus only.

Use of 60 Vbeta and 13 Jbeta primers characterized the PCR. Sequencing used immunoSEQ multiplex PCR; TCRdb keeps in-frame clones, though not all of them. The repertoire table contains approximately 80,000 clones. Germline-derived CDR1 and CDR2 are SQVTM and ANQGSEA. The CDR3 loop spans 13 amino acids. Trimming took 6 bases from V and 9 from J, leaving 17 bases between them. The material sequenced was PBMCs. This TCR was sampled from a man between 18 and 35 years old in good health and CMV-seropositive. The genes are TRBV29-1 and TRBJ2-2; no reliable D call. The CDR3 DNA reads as TGCAGCGTCGCCAACCAGGCTGCCCGGGAGCTGTTTTTT. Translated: CSVANQAARELFF.